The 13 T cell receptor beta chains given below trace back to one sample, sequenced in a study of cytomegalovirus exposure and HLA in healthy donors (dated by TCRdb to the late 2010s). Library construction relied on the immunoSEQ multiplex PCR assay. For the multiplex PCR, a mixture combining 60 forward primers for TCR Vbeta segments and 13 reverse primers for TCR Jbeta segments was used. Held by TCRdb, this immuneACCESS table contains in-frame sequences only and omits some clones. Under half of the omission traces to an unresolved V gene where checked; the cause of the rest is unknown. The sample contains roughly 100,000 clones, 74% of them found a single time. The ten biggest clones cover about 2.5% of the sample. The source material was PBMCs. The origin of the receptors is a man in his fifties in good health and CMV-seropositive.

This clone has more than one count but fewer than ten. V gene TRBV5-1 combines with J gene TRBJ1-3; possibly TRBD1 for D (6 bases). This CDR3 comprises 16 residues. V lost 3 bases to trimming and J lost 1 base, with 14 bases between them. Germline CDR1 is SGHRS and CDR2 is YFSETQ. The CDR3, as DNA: TGCGCCAGCAGCTCGGCAGGGGAATCGTCTGGAAACACCATATATTTT. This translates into CASSSAGESSGNTIYF.

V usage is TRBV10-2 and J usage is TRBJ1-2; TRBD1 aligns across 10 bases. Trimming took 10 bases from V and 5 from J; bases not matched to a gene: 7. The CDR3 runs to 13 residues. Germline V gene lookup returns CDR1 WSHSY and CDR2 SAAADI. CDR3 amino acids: CATRQGAGYGYTF. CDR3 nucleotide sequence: TGCGCCACCCGACAGGGGGCAGGGTATGGCTACACCTTC.

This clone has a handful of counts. The CDR3 DNA sequence: TGCAGCGTTGAAAGGAGGGATGAGAACTATGGCTACACCTTC. Amino acids: CSVERRDENYGYTF. The chain combines TRBV29-1 with TRBJ1-2; D is unresolved. The CDR3 spans 14 residues. CDR1 is SQVTM and CDR2 is ANQGSEA in the germline V gene. Trimming pared 2 bases from V and 2 bases from J, leaving 12 bases between.

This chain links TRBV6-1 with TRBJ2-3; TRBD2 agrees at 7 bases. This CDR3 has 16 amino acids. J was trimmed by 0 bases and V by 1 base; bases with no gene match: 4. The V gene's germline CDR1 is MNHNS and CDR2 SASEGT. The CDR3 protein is CASSEVVGGSTDTQYF. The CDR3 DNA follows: TGTGCCAGCAGTGAAGTAGTGGGAGGGAGCACAGATACGCAGTATTTT.

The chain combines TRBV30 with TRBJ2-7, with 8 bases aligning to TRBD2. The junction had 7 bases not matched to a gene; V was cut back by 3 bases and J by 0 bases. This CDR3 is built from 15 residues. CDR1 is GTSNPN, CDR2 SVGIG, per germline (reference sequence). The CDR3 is CAWSGGDTPSYEQYF. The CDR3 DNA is TGTGCCTGGAGCGGGGGGGACACTCCCTCCTACGAGCAGTACTTC.

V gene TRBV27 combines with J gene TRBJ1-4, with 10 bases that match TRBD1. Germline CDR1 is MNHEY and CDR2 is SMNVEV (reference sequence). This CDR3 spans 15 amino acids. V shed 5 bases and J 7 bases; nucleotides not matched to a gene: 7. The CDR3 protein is CASSPDRGQSEKLFF. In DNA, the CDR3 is TGTGCCAGCAGTCCTGACAGGGGGCAAAGTGAAAAACTGTTTTTT.

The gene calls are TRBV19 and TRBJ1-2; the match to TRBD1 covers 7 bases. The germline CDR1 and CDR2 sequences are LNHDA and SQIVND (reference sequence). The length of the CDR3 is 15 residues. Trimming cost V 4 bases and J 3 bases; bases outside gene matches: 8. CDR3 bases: TGTGCCAGTAGTACCCGACAGGGTTTCCACTATGGCTACACCTTC. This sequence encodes CASSTRQGFHYGYTF.

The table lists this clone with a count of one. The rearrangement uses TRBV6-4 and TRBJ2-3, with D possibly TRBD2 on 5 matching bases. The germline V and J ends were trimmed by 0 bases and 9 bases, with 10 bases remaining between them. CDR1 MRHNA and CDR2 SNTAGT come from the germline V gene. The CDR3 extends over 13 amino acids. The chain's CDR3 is CASSDSQRQTQYF. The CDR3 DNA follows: TGTGCCAGCAGTGACTCTCAGCGGCAGACGCAGTATTTT.

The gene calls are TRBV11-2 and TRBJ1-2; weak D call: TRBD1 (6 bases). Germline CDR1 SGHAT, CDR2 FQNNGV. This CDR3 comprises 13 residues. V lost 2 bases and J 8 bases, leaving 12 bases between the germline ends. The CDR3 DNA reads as TGTGCCAGCAGCTTAAATCAGGGGCTCGGCTACACCTTC. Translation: CASSLNQGLGYTF.

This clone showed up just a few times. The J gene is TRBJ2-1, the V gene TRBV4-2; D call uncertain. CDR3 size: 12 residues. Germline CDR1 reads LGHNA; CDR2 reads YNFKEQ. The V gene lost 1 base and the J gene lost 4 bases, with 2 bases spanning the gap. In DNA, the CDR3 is TGTGCCAGCAGCCAAGTATACAATGAGCAGTTCTTC. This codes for CASSQVYNEQFF.

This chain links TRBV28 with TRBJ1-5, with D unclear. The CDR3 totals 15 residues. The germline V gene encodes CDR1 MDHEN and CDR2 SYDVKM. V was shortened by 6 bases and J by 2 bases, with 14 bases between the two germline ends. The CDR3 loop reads CASSLFAAGNQPQHF. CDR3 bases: TGTGCCAGCAGCCTTTTTGCAGCGGGCAATCAGCCCCAGCATTTT.

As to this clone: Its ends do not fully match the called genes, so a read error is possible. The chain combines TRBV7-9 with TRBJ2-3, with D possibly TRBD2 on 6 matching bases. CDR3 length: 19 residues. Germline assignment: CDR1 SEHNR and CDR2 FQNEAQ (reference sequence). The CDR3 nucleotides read TGTTCCAGCAGCTACCACTCACCGTTTAGCGGTTCTAGCACAGATACGCAGTATTTT. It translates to CSSSYHSPFSGSSTDTQYF.

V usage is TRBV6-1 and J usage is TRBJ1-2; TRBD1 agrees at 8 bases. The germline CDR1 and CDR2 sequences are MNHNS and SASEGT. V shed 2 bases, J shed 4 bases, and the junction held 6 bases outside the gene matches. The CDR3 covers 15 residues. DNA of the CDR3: TGTGCCAGCAGTGAACAGGGGGCTTTAACCTATGGCTACACCTTC. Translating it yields CASSEQGALTYGYTF.